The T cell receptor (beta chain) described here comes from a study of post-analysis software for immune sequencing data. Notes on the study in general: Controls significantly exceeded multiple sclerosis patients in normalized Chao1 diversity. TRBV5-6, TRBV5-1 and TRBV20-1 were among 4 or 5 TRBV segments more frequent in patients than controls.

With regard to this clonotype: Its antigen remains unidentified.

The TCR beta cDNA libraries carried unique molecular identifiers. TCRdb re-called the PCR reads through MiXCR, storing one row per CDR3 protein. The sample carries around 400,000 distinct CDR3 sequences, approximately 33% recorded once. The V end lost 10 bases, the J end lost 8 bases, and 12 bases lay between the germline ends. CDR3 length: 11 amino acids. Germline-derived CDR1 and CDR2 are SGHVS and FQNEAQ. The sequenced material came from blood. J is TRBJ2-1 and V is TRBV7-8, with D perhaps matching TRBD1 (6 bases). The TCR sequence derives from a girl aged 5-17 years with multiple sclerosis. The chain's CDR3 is CATRPGDEQFF. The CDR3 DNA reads TGTGCCACGAGACCAGGGGATGAGCAGTTCTTC.